This entry lists 24 T cell receptor beta chains sequenced from one sample in a study of blood T cell repertoires in COVID-19. Method: immunoSEQ multiplex PCR; TCRdb's copy keeps in-frame clones and lacks some. The sample consists of more than 95,000 clones, around 81% of them appearing once. The sample consisted of peripheral blood. These receptors were collected from a man aged 55 to 69 with acute or convalescent COVID-19.

The V call is TRBV7-9, the J call TRBJ1-1, with 8 bases identical to TRBD1. Germline assignment: CDR1 SEHNR and CDR2 FQNEAQ (reference sequence). CDR3 length equals 14 residues. With 4 bases clipped from V and 4 bases from J, the junction kept 5 bases outside the gene matches. The CDR3 sequence: CASSSRQGFTEAFF. CDR3 coding DNA: TGTGCCAGCAGCTCTCGACAGGGGTTCACTGAAGCTTTCTTT.

This clone was observed a single time. This CDR3 reads CALCLVGGRCNEKLFF. The CDR3 coding sequence is TGTGCCCTCTGCCTCGTCGGGGGGCGGTGTAATGAAAAACTGTTTTTT. This chain connects TRBV10-3 to TRBJ1-4; a weak D match, TRBD1 (6 bases). V was pared by 11 bases and J by 4 bases, with 23 bases between. CDR3 length equals 16 residues. Germline V CDR1 and CDR2: ENHRY, SYGVKD.

This clone was seen once. The gene calls are TRBV6-1 and TRBJ2-5; 12 bases agree with TRBD2. Germline assignment: CDR1 MNHNS and CDR2 SASEGT. The CDR3 is 15 amino acids. Losses at the gene ends were 2 bases for V and 4 bases for J; bases not matched to a gene: 2. CDR3 sequence reads: CASSELAGGPETQYF. Written as DNA, the CDR3 is TGTGCCAGCAGTGAACTAGCGGGGGGGCCAGAGACCCAGTACTTC.

This clone came up a few times. The V and J genes are TRBV13 and TRBJ2-3; 11 bases map to TRBD2. Looked up from germline, CDR1 is PRHDT and CDR2 is FYEKMQ (reference sequence). CDR3 length equals 17 residues. Germline trimming cut 2 bases from V and 0 bases from J; bases unmatched to any gene: 4. This chain's CDR3 is CASSLRGLAVSTDTQYF. The DNA for the CDR3 is TGTGCCAGCAGCTTAAGGGGACTAGCGGTTAGCACAGATACGCAGTATTTT.

The V and J genes are TRBV7-9 and TRBJ1-1; TRBD1 aligns across 8 bases. This CDR3 has 19 residues. V was pared by 1 base and J by 3 bases, with 16 bases of the junction left unmatched. Germline V gene lookup returns CDR1 SEHNR and CDR2 FQNEAQ (reference sequence). The CDR3 bases are TGTGCCAGCAGCTTAGGGACCTTCATTTTGGACAGGGCGGACACTGAAGCTTTCTTT. Its protein is CASSLGTFILDRADTEAFF.

The genes are TRBV7-9 and TRBJ2-3, with 9 bases fitting TRBD2. With V trimmed by 5 bases and J by 4 bases, 7 bases remained unmatched. The CDR3 consists of 15 residues. Germline values: CDR1 SEHNR, CDR2 FQNEAQ (reference sequence). The CDR3 is CASSPQQREADTQYF. The CDR3 DNA is TGTGCCAGCAGCCCACAACAGCGGGAGGCAGATACGCAGTATTTT.

The genes are TRBV6-5 and TRBJ2-3, with 9 bases fitting TRBD2. The CDR3 has 15 amino acids. CDR1 and CDR2 from the germline V gene are MNHEY and SVGAGI. The V gene end was trimmed by 5 bases and the J gene end by 6 bases; junction bases not matched to a gene: 9. The DNA for the CDR3 is TGTGCCAGCAGTCCCCTAGCGGGGTTGCGCGATACGCAGTATTTT. Its translation: CASSPLAGLRDTQYF.

The rearrangement uses TRBV21-1 and TRBJ1-1; the D call TRBD1 from the table was never checked on the DNA. TRBV21-1 is listed as a pseudogene. The CDR3 has 14 amino acids. The chain's CDR3 is CASSQGGVNTEAFF. The CDR3 DNA reads TGTGCCAGCAGTCAGGGTGGGGTGAACACTGAAGCTTTCTTT.

The J gene is TRBJ2-7, the V gene TRBV6-2 or TRBV6-3; 8 bases map to TRBD1. The V gene end was trimmed by 2 bases and the J gene end by 5 bases; junction bases not matched to a gene: 8. The CDR3 is made up of 15 amino acids. Germline V lookup: CDR1 MNHEY, CDR2 SVGEGT. The CDR3, as DNA: TGTGCCAGCAGTTACGACGGCCAGGGGGCGAACGAGCAGTACGTC. It yields the protein CASSYDGQGANEQYV.

J is TRBJ1-6 and V is TRBV11-3; D not certain. The CDR3 consists of 14 residues. Trimming stripped 7 bases from V and 0 bases from J, with 7 bases between. Germline-derived CDR1 and CDR2 are SGHNT and YENEEA. The CDR3 DNA follows: TGTGCCAGCACCTCGGGCTCCTATAATTCACCCCTCCACTTT. It encodes CASTSGSYNSPLHF.

The CDR3 sequence is CASNPGQYNEQYF. In DNA, the CDR3 is TGTGCCAGCAATCCGGGACAGTACAACGAGCAGTACTTC. This chain connects TRBV6-5 to TRBJ2-7; 7 positions match TRBD1. There are 13 residues in the CDR3. Germline V CDR1 and CDR2: MNHEY, SVGAGI. V lost 7 bases and J lost 5; bases outside the gene matches: 8.

The chain is built from TRBV28 and TRBJ1-5; no reliable D call. Deletions cut 1 base from V and 3 bases from J, with 7 bases between. CDR3 length: 14 residues. CDR1 and CDR2 from the germline V gene are MDHEN and SYDVKM. The CDR3 nucleotides read TGTGCCAGCAGTTTATCAGAACCCAATCAGCCCCAGCATTTT. This translates into CASSLSEPNQPQHF.

The table lists this clone with a few counts. The V and J genes are TRBV24-1 and TRBJ2-7, with TRBD2 matching 8 bases. CDR1 and CDR2 from the germline V gene are KGHDR and SFDVKD. V lost 2 bases and J lost 0; bases outside the gene matches: 2. The CDR3 is 15 residues long. The CDR3 nucleotides read TGTGCCACCAGTGATTCTCGGGGGGGCTCCTACGAGCAGTACGTC. It specifies CATSDSRGGSYEQYV.

The table lists this clone with a count of one. The chain links TRBV3-1 (or the pseudogene TRBV3-2) to TRBJ1-4, with TRBD1 as a possible D gene (5 bases). Germline V gene sequence: CDR1 LGHDT, CDR2 YNNKEL (reference sequence). The CDR3 extends over 15 amino acids. V was pared by 4 bases and J by 5 bases, with 14 bases between. CDR3 sequence reads: CASSRGGERNEKLFF. CDR3 bases: TGTGCCAGCAGCCGCGGGGGGGAACGAAATGAAAAACTGTTTTTT.

The chain has TRBV28 and TRBJ1-2; maybe TRBD1 (5 bases). There are 14 residues in the CDR3. The germline V and J ends were trimmed by 6 bases and 1 base, with 12 bases remaining between them. Germline values: CDR1 MDHEN, CDR2 SYDVKM. The DNA of the CDR3 is TGTGCCAGCAGGTACGCAGGGTTTAACTATGGCTACACCTTC. Its translation: CASRYAGFNYGYTF.

The chain employs TRBV10-2 and TRBJ1-2, with 7 bases that match TRBD1. The V and J ends lost 10 bases and 4 bases, in that order; junction bases with no gene match: 9. Germline V lookup: CDR1 WSHSY, CDR2 SAAADI. CDR3 length: 13 residues. The DNA of the CDR3 is TGCGCCACATTGACAGGGAAAAGCTATGGCTACACCTTC. Amino acids: CATLTGKSYGYTF.

The chain has TRBV5-1 and TRBJ1-2, with D uncertain. The germline V gene has CDR1 SGHRS and CDR2 YFSETQ. Trimming took 0 bases from V and 7 from J, leaving 4 bases between them. The CDR3 has 11 amino acids. Here the CDR3 reads CASSLDSGYTF. In nucleotides, the CDR3 is TGCGCCAGCAGCTTGGACTCTGGCTACACCTTC.

This chain joins TRBV19 and TRBJ1-5; TRBD1 aligns across 12 bases. The CDR3 totals 18 residues. Germline assignment: CDR1 LNHDA and CDR2 SQIVND (reference sequence). The junction had 13 bases not matched to a gene; V was cut back by 2 bases and J by 8 bases. The CDR3 here is CASSIRGTGGDRWEPQHF. CDR3 DNA: TGTGCCAGTAGTATACGAGGGACAGGGGGCGATCGGTGGGAGCCCCAGCATTTT.

The gene calls are TRBV18 and TRBJ2-7, with 7 bases identical to TRBD2. Germline V gives CDR1 KGHSH, CDR2 LQKENI. The trim removed 3 bases at V and 3 bases at J, leaving 5 bases unmatched. This CDR3 is 14 amino acids long. The CDR3 sequence is CASSPPGLSYEQYV. CDR3 DNA sequence: TGTGCCAGCTCACCTCCGGGACTAAGCTACGAGCAGTACGTC.

This clone was recorded a few times. This chain's CDR3 is CASGDRGRTQYF. DNA for the CDR3: TGTGCCAGCGGGGACAGGGGACGGACCCAGTACTTC. The rearrangement joins TRBV7-9 to TRBJ2-5; 10 bases map to TRBD1. There are 12 residues in the CDR3. Unmatched junction bases numbered 4, after V lost 8 bases and J lost 7 bases. From germline, CDR1 is SEHNR and CDR2 FQNEAQ (reference sequence).

This clone was observed a few times. V is TRBV4-1 and J is TRBJ2-5; D is perhaps TRBD1 (6 bases). V lost 3 bases to trimming and J lost 5 bases, with 10 bases between them. This CDR3 has 13 amino acids. Germline-derived CDR1 and CDR2 are MGHRA and YSYEKL. CDR3 amino acids: CASSHPRGETQYF. The CDR3 coding sequence is TGCGCCAGCAGCCACCCTAGGGGGGAGACCCAGTACTTC.

J is TRBJ1-3 and V is TRBV6-1; D perhaps matches TRBD1 (6 bases). Germline CDR1 is MNHNS and CDR2 is SASEGT. Trimming stripped 2 bases from V and 1 base from J, with 24 bases between. The CDR3 is 20 amino acids. In DNA, the CDR3 is TGTGCCAGCAGTGAATTTGTAGTAGGACAGTCAGCTTATTCTGGAAACACCATATATTTT. Translation: CASSEFVVGQSAYSGNTIYF.

This clone was observed a few times. The chain employs TRBV7-8 and TRBJ1-1, with TRBD1 matching over 7 bases. V dropped 6 bases and J dropped 1; count of bases not matched to a gene: 2. Germline CDR1 and CDR2: SGHVS and FQNEAQ. The CDR3 covers 13 residues. The CDR3 DNA reads as TGTGCCAGCAGACGACAGGGGAACACTGAAGCTTTCTTT. This sequence encodes CASRRQGNTEAFF.

The chain carries TRBV7-8 and TRBJ2-7, with 9 bases fitting TRBD2. This CDR3 contains 16 residues. The germline V gene has CDR1 SGHVS and CDR2 FQNEAQ. Germline trimming cut 1 base from V and 3 bases from J; bases unmatched to any gene: 7. Here the CDR3 reads CASSLEAGGGSYEQYV. For the CDR3, the DNA is TGTGCCAGCAGCTTAGAGGCGGGAGGGGGAAGCTACGAGCAGTACGTC.